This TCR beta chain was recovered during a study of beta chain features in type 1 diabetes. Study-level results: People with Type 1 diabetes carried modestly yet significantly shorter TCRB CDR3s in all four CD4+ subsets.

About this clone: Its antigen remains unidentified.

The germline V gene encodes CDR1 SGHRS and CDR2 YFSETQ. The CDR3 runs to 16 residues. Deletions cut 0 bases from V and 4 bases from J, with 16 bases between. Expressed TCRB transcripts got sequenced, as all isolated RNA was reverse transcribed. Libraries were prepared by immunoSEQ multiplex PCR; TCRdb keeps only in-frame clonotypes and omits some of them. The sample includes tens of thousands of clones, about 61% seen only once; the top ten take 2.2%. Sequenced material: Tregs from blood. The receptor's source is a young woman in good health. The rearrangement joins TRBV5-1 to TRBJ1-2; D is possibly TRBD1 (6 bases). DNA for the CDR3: TGCGCCAGCAGCTTGGCAAGTGGACAGACCGTCTATGGCTACACCTTC. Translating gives CASSLASGQTVYGYTF. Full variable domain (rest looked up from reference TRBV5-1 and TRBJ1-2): KAGVTQTPRYLIKTRGQQVTLSCSPISGHRSVSWYQQTPGQGLQFLFEYFSETQRNKGNFPGRFSGRQFSNSRSEMNVSTLELGDSALYLCASSLASGQTVYGYTFGSGTRLTVV.